This T cell receptor beta chain originates from a study of cytomegalovirus exposure and HLA in healthy donors. Overall study: Genotyping of more than 300 donors showed that around 81% belonged to the Caucasian-associated ancestry cluster.

The trim removed 5 bases at V and 11 bases at J, leaving 19 bases unmatched. This CDR3 spans 17 amino acids. Per germline, CDR1 SGHTA and CDR2 FQGTGA. This clone was picked up a small number of times. Antigen specificity is unknown. PCR was performed using 60 Vbeta and 13 Jbeta primers. The protocol was immunoSEQ multiplex PCR, while the TCRdb copy is restricted to in-frame clones and leaves out a portion. Of 100,000 or so clones in the sample, around 77% were seen once. General observations from the study: Per a prior analysis, the majority of TCR beta V segments were productive roughly 90% or roughly 30% of the time.

This sequence joins TRBV7-3 and TRBJ2-1, with TRBD1 matching 9 bases. The sequence derives from a man between 35 and 55 years old in good health and CMV-seropositive. The sequencing input was PBMCs. CDR3 loop: CASSQDSSGTGKIKQFF. The CDR3 region has the DNA TGTGCCAGCAGCCAAGATAGTTCCGGGACAGGGAAAATTAAGCAGTTCTTC.